Each of the 21 T cell receptor beta chains below was sequenced from the same sample in a study of blood T cells in healthy people across ages. Primers used in a second PCR of roughly 6 to 11 cycles were a sample-barcoded 5' primer and a J-beta primer mix. TCRdb itself ran the 5' RACE reads through MiXCR, one entry per CDR3 protein. There are over 500,000 distinct CDR3 sequences in the sample; 52% occur only once, and about 13% lies in the top ten. Sample: blood. Every receptor here comes from a woman of 80 years or more in good health.

The chain uses TRBV20-1 and TRBJ2-5; 7 positions agree with TRBD1. Germline values: CDR1 DFQATT, CDR2 SNEGSKA (reference sequence). CDR3 length equals 13 residues. The junction had 10 bases not matched to a gene; V was cut back by 3 bases and J by 9 bases. CDR3 nucleotide sequence: TGCAGTGCTAGCAGACAGGGCGAGGTGGCCCAGTACTTC. This gives the protein CSASRQGEVAQYF.

This clonotype appeared many times. This sequence joins TRBV28 and TRBJ2-3; TRBD2 agrees at 8 bases. CDR3 length: 16 amino acids. Germline V CDR1 and CDR2: MDHEN, SYDVKM. The V segment lost 8 bases and the J segment 5 bases; nucleotides outside the gene matches: 15. CDR3 in DNA: TGTGCCAGCCCCCCGGGGGGGGCCGATTTTGTAGATACGCAGTATTTT. Translation gives CASPPGGADFVDTQYF.

Concerning this clonotype itself: This could be a read error, since a much larger clone is one nucleotide away. CDR3 in amino acids: CASSVGRLKETQYF. For the CDR3, the DNA is TGCGCCAGCAGCGTGGGACGGCTTAAAGAGACCCAGTACTTC. The chain links TRBV5-1 to TRBJ2-5, with D perhaps matching TRBD1 or TRBD2 (5 bases each). Germline V CDR1 and CDR2: SGHRS, YFSETQ. This CDR3 has 14 residues. Trimming took off 4 bases at V and 3 bases at J, with 13 bases between the two ends. The entire variable domain, with the rest obtained from reference TRBV5-1 and TRBJ2-5, is as follows: KAGVTQTPRYLIKTRGQQVTLSCSPISGHRSVSWYQQTPGQGLQFLFEYFSETQRNKGNFPGRFSGRQFSNSRSEMNVSTLELGDSALYLCASSVGRLKETQYFGPGTRLLVL.

The chain is built from TRBV20-1 and TRBJ2-4; D perhaps matches TRBD2 (7 bases). V was pared by 5 bases and J by 6 bases, with 11 bases between. From germline, CDR1 is DFQATT and CDR2 SNEGSKA (reference sequence). This CDR3 is 12 amino acids long. CDR3 DNA sequence: TGCAGTGCTCTAAGGGGGGGAAACATTCAGTACTTC. Translated, it gives CSALRGGNIQYF.

The sample holds a few counts of this clonotype. The chain joins TRBV19 to TRBJ1-1, with D uncertain. Germline V gene data show CDR1 as LNHDA and CDR2 as SQIVND (reference sequence). Deletions cut 6 bases from V and 7 bases from J, with 9 bases between. The CDR3 totals 11 residues. Here the CDR3 reads CASRFGIEAFF. CDR3 nucleotides: TGTGCCAGTAGGTTCGGGATTGAAGCTTTCTTT.

The rearrangement uses TRBV9 and TRBJ1-2; D may be TRBD1 (5 bases). V dropped 7 bases and J dropped 4 bases, with 17 bases sitting between them. The CDR3 is 14 amino acids. Germline assignment: CDR1 SGDLS and CDR2 YYNGEE. This chain's CDR3 is CASGDNPGTYGYTF. The CDR3 region has the DNA TGTGCCAGCGGCGACAACCCAGGGACCTATGGCTACACCTTC.

As for this clonotype: A much larger clone sits a single nucleotide away, making a read error possible. The gene calls are TRBV3-1 and TRBJ2-5, with TRBD2 matching over 8 bases. CDR1 LGHDT and CDR2 YNNKEL come from the germline V gene (reference sequence). The length of the CDR3 is 15 residues. The J segment lost 11 bases and the V segment lost 4 bases, leaving 15 bases of the junction unmatched. The CDR3 loop reads CASSLMAGGLNEQYF. The CDR3 DNA reads TGTGCCAGCAGCCTTATGGCGGGGGGACTCAATGAGCAGTACTTC.

In its sample, this clonotype was seen many times. This rearrangement joins TRBV6-1 to TRBJ2-6; no clear D. From germline, CDR1 is MNHNS and CDR2 SASEGT. This CDR3 is 14 amino acids long. Trimming removed 2 bases at V and 3 bases at J, with 5 bases between. CDR3 sequence (DNA): TGTGCCAGCAGTGAACCGGTTGGGGCCAACGTCCTGACTTTC. Translated: CASSEPVGANVLTF.

This clonotype was seen many times. The chain couples TRBV12-3 or TRBV12-4 to TRBJ2-1, with 7 bases that match TRBD1. This CDR3 region has 14 residues. J lost 7 bases, V lost 3 bases, and 6 bases had no gene match. This chain's CDR3 is CASSLGQTGNEQFF. The CDR3 coding sequence is TGTGCCAGCAGTTTGGGCCAGACAGGGAATGAGCAGTTCTTC.

The genes are TRBV6-6 and TRBJ2-6; TRBD1 aligns across 8 bases. CDR3 length equals 17 residues. V lost 6 bases and J lost 3; bases outside the gene matches: 10. Germline V gene lookup returns CDR1 MNHNY and CDR2 SVGAGI (reference sequence). CDR3: CASSRDRFARGANVLTF. The CDR3, as DNA: TGTGCCAGCAGCCGGGACAGGTTTGCTCGTGGGGCCAACGTCCTGACTTTC.

Comment on this clonotype: Just one base apart from a much larger clone, this may be a read error. V is TRBV20-1 and J is TRBJ1-6, with D perhaps TRBD1 (5 bases). This CDR3 spans 16 amino acids. Trimming stripped 4 bases from V and 3 bases from J, with 16 bases between. Germline CDR1 DFQATT, CDR2 SNEGSKA (reference sequence). The CDR3, as DNA: TGCAGTGCTAAAGCCGCAGGGCGTTTCTATAATTCACCCCTCCACTTT. Its protein product is CSAKAAGRFYNSPLHF.

This clonotype was observed a handful of times. V gene TRBV20-1 combines with J gene TRBJ1-1, with 7 nucleotides matching TRBD1. In germline, CDR1 is DFQATT, CDR2 SNEGSKA (reference sequence). With 6 bases clipped from V and 10 bases from J, the junction kept 11 bases outside the gene matches. The CDR3 contains 12 residues. CDR3 region: CSAPTGVEAAFF. For the CDR3, the DNA is TGCAGTGCCCCAACAGGGGTGGAAGCAGCTTTCTTT.

This clonotype appeared a few times. V gene TRBV30 combines with J gene TRBJ2-5; possible D gene TRBD1, 6 bases. CDR3 length: 12 residues. Trimming took 4 bases from V and 3 from J, leaving 9 bases between them. Germline V gene data show CDR1 as GTSNPN and CDR2 as SVGIG (reference sequence). The chain's CDR3 is CAWTRGKETQYF. CDR3 bases: TGTGCCTGGACCAGGGGTAAAGAGACCCAGTACTTC.

The CDR3 nucleotides read TGCGCCAGCAGCCGGCCCCCGGGTTCGTATTACAATGAGCAGTTCTTC. This codes for CASSRPPGSYYNEQFF. V and J are TRBV5-1 and TRBJ2-1; no reliable D call. Germline values: CDR1 SGHRS, CDR2 YFSETQ. The germline V and J ends were trimmed by 4 bases and 4 bases, with 18 bases remaining between them. The CDR3 loop spans 16 amino acids.

CDR3 nucleotides: TGCAGTGCTAGAGGAGACAGGGGTCCTTCCTATGGCTACACCTTC. Amino acids: CSARGDRGPSYGYTF. This chain uses TRBV20-1 with TRBJ1-2, with 8 bases fitting TRBD1. Germline V gene lookup returns CDR1 DFQATT and CDR2 SNEGSKA (reference sequence). The CDR3 is 15 residues long. Unmatched junction bases numbered 8, after V lost 1 base and J lost 4 bases.

This clonotype was counted ten times or more. V gene TRBV28 combines with J gene TRBJ2-5, with TRBD1 as a possible D gene (5 bases). Trimming removed 4 bases at V and 3 bases at J, with 15 bases between. This CDR3 spans 15 amino acids. Germline lookup yields CDR1 MDHEN and CDR2 SYDVKM. CDR3 region: CASSSRGAGEETQYF. CDR3 in DNA: TGTGCCAGCAGTTCCCGTGGGGCAGGTGAAGAGACCCAGTACTTC.

V and J are TRBV25-1 and TRBJ1-2; 8 nucleotides agree with TRBD1. The CDR3 consists of 15 residues. V shed 5 bases and J 4 bases; nucleotides not matched to a gene: 9. CDR1 is MGHDK and CDR2 is SYGVNS in the germline V gene. In nucleotides, the CDR3 is TGTGCCAGCAGTTGGCAGGGGGCCCCTTTCTATGGCTACACCTTC. Amino acids: CASSWQGAPFYGYTF.

This rearrangement joins TRBV5-1 to TRBJ2-1, with 8 bases matching TRBD2. Trimming cost V 4 bases and J 4 bases; bases outside gene matches: 7. CDR1 and CDR2 (germline): SGHRS, YFSETQ. The CDR3 is 15 residues long. CDR3 nucleotides: TGCGCCAGCAGCCCTGGGATAGCGGGATACAATGAGCAGTTCTTC. It codes for CASSPGIAGYNEQFF.

The rearrangement links TRBV30 to TRBJ1-3; D ambiguous. V lost 0 bases to trimming and J lost 5 bases, with 11 bases between them. CDR1 and CDR2 from the germline V gene are GTSNPN and SVGIG (reference sequence). CDR3 size: 14 residues. CDR3 sequence reads: CAWSVFRSRNTIYF. The CDR3 DNA reads as TGTGCCTGGAGTGTATTTCGGTCCCGAAACACCATATATTTT.

V usage is TRBV25-1 and J usage is TRBJ1-6; tentative D call: TRBD1 (5 bases). Trimming left V 1 base short and J 9 bases short, with 22 bases between. The CDR3 runs to 18 residues. Germline values: CDR1 MGHDK, CDR2 SYGVNS. The CDR3 region has the DNA TGTGCCAGCAGTGAATCAAGCACCCGAGGGGAGGGGTCTTCACCCCTCCACTTT. Its protein is CASSESSTRGEGSSPLHF. Full variable domain (rest looked up from reference TRBV25-1 and TRBJ1-6): EADIYQTPRYLVIGTGKKITLECSQTMGHDKMYWYQQDPGMELHLIHYSYGVNSTEKGDLSSESTVSRIRTEHFPLTLESARPSHTSQYLCASSESSTRGEGSSPLHFGNGTRLTVT.

The chain uses TRBV29-1 and TRBJ1-2, with TRBD1 as a possible D gene (6 bases). V was trimmed by 3 bases and J by 7 bases, leaving 18 bases between them. The CDR3 length is 14 residues. In germline, CDR1 is SQVTM, CDR2 ANQGSEA. Here the CDR3 reads CSVDEEGEYCGYTF. CDR3 DNA: TGCAGCGTTGACGAAGAGGGGGAATACTGTGGCTACACCTTC.